This T cell receptor (beta chain) originates from a study of T cells in Graves' hyperthyroidism and ophthalmopathy. Study-wide background: Peripheral blood was drawn at first diagnosis, prior to all treatment. Study-level findings and limits: Stable hyperthyroidism and ophthalmopathy were separated using 13 V-J signatures.

This clonotype has just a few counts. The antigen remains unidentified. RNA transcripts provided the source from which TCR beta CDR3 regions were amplified. During a first-round RT-PCR of the TCR CDR3, the HTBI primer set was used. Each CDR3 protein is one row after TCRdb ran MiXCR on the multiplex PCR reads. The sample lists some 560,000 distinct CDR3 sequences, 15% to 19% occurring once. The length of the CDR3 is 13 residues. From germline, CDR1 is DFQATT and CDR2 SNEGSKA (reference sequence). V shed 5 bases, J shed 4 bases, and the junction held 3 bases outside the gene matches. Specimen: blood. The genes are TRBV20-1 and TRBJ2-1, with TRBD1 identical over 9 bases. This receptor was taken from a woman in her twenties or thirties with Graves' hyperthyroidism. Here the CDR3 reads CSADGQGYNEQFF. CDR3 in DNA: TGCAGTGCTGATGGACAGGGGTACAATGAGCAGTTCTTC.